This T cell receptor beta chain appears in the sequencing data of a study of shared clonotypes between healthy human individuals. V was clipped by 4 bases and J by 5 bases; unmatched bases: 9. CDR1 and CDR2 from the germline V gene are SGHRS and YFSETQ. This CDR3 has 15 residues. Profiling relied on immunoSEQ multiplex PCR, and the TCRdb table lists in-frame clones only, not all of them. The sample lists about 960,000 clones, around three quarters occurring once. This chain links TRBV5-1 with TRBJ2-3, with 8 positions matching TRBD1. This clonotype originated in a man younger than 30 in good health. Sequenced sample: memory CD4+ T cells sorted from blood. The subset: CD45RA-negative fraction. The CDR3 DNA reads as TGCGCCAGCAGCCCTAGGACAGGGAGTAGAGATACGCAGTATTTT. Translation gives CASSPRTGSRDTQYF.